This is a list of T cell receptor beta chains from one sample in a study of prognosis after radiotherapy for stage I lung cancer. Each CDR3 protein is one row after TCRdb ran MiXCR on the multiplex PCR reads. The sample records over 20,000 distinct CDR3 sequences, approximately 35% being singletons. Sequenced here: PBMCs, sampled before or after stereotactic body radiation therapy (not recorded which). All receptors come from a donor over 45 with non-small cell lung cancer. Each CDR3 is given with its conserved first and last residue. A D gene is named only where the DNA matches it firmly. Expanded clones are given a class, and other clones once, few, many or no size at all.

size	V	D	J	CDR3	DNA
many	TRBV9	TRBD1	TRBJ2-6	CASSAQDRGLSGANVLTF	TGTGCCAGCAGCGCGCAAGACAGGGGGCTGTCTGGGGCCAACGTCCTGACTTTC
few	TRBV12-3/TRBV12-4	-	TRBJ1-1	CASSPGVSTEAFF	TGTGCCAGCAGTCCAGGGGTGAGCACTGAAGCTTTCTTT
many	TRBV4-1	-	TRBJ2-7	CASSQGIPYEQYF	TGCGCCAGCAGCCAAGGAATACCCTACGAGCAGTACTTC
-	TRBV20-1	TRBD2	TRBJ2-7	CSARDTQRERYEQYF	TGCAGTGCTAGAGATACCCAGCGGGAGCGGTACGAGCAGTACTTC
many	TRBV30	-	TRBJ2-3	CAWSVLGAGDTQYF	TGTGCCTGGAGTGTTTTAGGGGCCGGAGATACGCAGTATTTT
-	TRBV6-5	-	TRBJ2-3	CASSYGLGWRPYTQYF	TGTGCCAGCAGTTACGGGCTCGGGTGGCGCCCATATACGCAGTATTTT
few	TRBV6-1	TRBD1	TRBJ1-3	CASSKDRPPRNTIYF	TGTGCCAGCAGTAAGGACAGGCCCCCACGAAACACCATATATTTT
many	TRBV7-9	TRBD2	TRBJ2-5	CASSWGGLAGLETQYF	TGTGCCAGCAGCTGGGGCGGACTAGCGGGATTGGAGACCCAGTACTTC
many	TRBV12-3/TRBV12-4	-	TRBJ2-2	CASSQTTGRSGTGELFF	TGTGCCAGCAGTCAGACGACAGGGAGGTCTGGCACCGGGGAGCTGTTTTTT
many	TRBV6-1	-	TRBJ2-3	CASSRLLSTDTQYF	TGTGCCAGCAGTCGACTACTTAGCACAGATACGCAGTATTTT
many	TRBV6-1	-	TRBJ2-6	CASISTGANVLTF	TGTGCCAGCATTTCGACTGGGGCCAACGTCCTGACTTTC
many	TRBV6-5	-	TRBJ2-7	CASSYGDSRDEQYF	TGTGCCAGCAGTTATGGGGATTCCCGGGACGAGCAGTACTTC
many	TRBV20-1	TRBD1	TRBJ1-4	CSATVAQGASFEKLFF	TGCAGTGCTACAGTAGCCCAGGGGGCTAGTTTTGAAAAACTGTTTTTT
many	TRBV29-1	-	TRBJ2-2	CSVGGGAGGELFF	TGCAGCGTTGGAGGGGGGGCAGGCGGGGAGCTGTTTTTT
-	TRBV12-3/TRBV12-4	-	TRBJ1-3	CASSLKFPGTIYF	TGTGCCAGCAGTTTAAAGTTTCCTGGCACCATATATTTT
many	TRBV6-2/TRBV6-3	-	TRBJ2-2	CASSQTGQPTLNTGELFF	TGTGCCAGCAGTCAAACAGGACAGCCCACCCTGAACACCGGGGAGCTGTTTTTT
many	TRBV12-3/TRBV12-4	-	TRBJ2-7	CASSSSGVPYEQYF	TGTGCCAGCAGTTCTAGTGGAGTTCCCTACGAGCAGTACTTC
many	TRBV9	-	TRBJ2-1	CASSVGRGPAYNEQFF	TGTGCCAGCAGCGTAGGGCGAGGGCCGGCCTACAATGAGCAGTTCTTC
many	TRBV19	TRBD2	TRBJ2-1	CASSSRGTTSGRYNEQFF	TGTGCCAGTAGTTCCAGGGGGACTACTAGCGGGAGATACAATGAGCAGTTCTTC
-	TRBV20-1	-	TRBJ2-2	CSARYRVTGELFF	TGCAGTGCAAGGTACAGGGTTACCGGGGAGCTGTTTTTT
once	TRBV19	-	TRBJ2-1	CDSRASLDEQFF	TGTGACAGTCGGGCGAGTTTGGATGAGCAGTTCTTC
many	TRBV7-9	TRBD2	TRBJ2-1	CASSPRGASGRNEQFF	TGTGCCAGCAGCCCACGTGGGGCTAGCGGGAGGAATGAGCAGTTCTTC
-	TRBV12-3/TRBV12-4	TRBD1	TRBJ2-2	CASSSTWTGVAGEPFF	TGTGCCAGCAGCAGCACCTGGACAGGGGTGGCCGGGGAGCCGTTTTTT
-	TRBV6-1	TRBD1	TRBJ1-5	CATRTGYQPQHF	TGTGCCACCCGGACAGGATATCAGCCCCAGCATTTT
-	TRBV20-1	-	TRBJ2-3	CGARPGITKSRSTQYF	TGCGGTGCTAGACCCGGGATTACGAAATCCAGGAGTACACAGTATTTT
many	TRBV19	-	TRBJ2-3	CASSIFSLTTTDTQYF	TGTGCCAGTAGTATCTTCAGCTTAACCACCACAGATACGCAGTATTTT
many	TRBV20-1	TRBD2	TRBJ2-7	CSAPPPSGAYEQYF	TGCAGTGCGCCTCCCCCTAGCGGGGCCTACGAGCAGTACTTC
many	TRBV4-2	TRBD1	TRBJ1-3	CASSQGGRTGSSGNTIYF	TGTGCCAGCAGCCAGGGGGGACGGACAGGTTCCTCTGGAAACACCATATATTTT
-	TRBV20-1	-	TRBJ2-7	CSAPGIYYYEQYF	TGCAGTGCTCCCGGGATCTATTACTACGAGCAGTACTTC
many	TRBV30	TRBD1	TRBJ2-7	CAWSVGSAGGSYEQYF	TGTGCCTGGAGTGTAGGTAGTGCAGGGGGAAGCTACGAGCAGTACTTC
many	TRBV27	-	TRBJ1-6	CASSLSGDSPLHF	TGTGCCAGCAGTTTATCTGGAGATTCACCCCTCCACTTT
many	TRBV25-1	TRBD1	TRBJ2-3	CASSEQQGAIDTQYF	TGTGCCAGCAGTGAGCAACAGGGGGCGATTGATACGCAGTATTTT
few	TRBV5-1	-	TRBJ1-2	CASSAAQGFGYTF	TGCGCCAGCAGCGCCGCACAGGGATTTGGCTACACCTTC
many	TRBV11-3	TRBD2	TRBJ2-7	CASSLSSGSSSYEQYF	TGTGCCAGCAGCTTATCTAGCGGGAGCAGTTCCTACGAGCAGTACTTC
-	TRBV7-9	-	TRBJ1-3	CASSENRGNTIYF	TGTGCCAGCAGCGAAAACCGGGGAAACACCATATATTTT
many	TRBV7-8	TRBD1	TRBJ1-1	CASSLAFRGGTEAFF	TGTGCCAGCAGCTTAGCGTTCAGGGGGGGGACTGAAGCTTTCTTT
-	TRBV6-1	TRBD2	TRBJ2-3	CASSRPTSGITTDTQSF	TGTGCCAGCAGTCGACCAACTAGCGGGATAACCACAGATACGCAGTCTTTT
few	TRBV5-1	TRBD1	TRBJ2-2	CASSSDRPGELFF	TGCGCCAGCAGCTCGGACAGGCCGGGGGAGCTGTTTTTT
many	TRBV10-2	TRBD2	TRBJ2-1	CASSESMGLAGPYNEQFF	TGCGCCAGCAGTGAGTCTATGGGACTAGCGGGGCCGTACAATGAGCAGTTCTTC
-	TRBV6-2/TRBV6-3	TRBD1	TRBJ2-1	CASSTSGTGYNEQFF	TGTGCCAGCAGTACATCCGGGACAGGGTACAATGAGCAGTTCTTC
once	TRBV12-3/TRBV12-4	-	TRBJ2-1	CASSRRPVLPFF	TGTGCCAGCAGCCGCCGGCCGGTACTACCGTTCTTC
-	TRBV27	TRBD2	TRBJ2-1	CASSSLAGGSEHFF	TGTGCCAGCAGTTCCCTAGCGGGAGGTTCTGAGCATTTCTTC
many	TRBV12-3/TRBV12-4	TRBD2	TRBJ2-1	CASTPSGNNEQFF	TGTGCCAGCACCCCTAGCGGAAACAATGAGCAGTTCTTC